These 18 T cell receptor beta chains originate from one sample sequenced in a study of blood T cell repertoires in COVID-19. This table comes from immunoSEQ multiplex PCR, and its TCRdb copy is limited to in-frame clones, with some not included. The repertoire includes around 260,000 clones, approximately 86% of them detected once, and 0.87% sits in the top ten. The sequenced material came from peripheral blood. The receptors originated from a human donor with COVID-19, enrolled during active disease. The donor label of this sample is uncertain.

CDR3 amino acids: CASSYSIQGQPQHF. DNA of the CDR3: TGTGCCAGCAGTTACTCGATACAGGGACAGCCCCAGCATTTT. J is TRBJ1-5 and V is TRBV6-2 or TRBV6-3; the D gene is possibly TRBD1 (6 bases). Per the germline V gene, CDR1 is MNHEY and CDR2 is SVGEGT. With 0 bases removed from V and 7 bases from J, the gap between germline ends came to 10 bases. The CDR3 length is 14 residues.

The V call is TRBV3-1 (or the pseudogene TRBV3-2), the J call TRBJ1-5; D is uncertain. V was cut by 0 bases and J by 3 bases, with 3 bases left in between. This CDR3 comprises 13 residues. The germline V gene encodes CDR1 LGHDT and CDR2 YNNKEL (reference sequence). CDR3 bases: TGTGCCAGCAGCCAAGATCACAATCAGCCCCAGCATTTT. Protein: CASSQDHNQPQHF.

The gene calls are TRBV4-3 and TRBJ2-7; D is unresolved. Trimming shortened V by 1 base and J by 5 bases, and 9 bases separated the two germline ends. CDR3 length: 13 amino acids. Germline CDR1 LGHNA, CDR2 YSLEER. Written as DNA, the CDR3 is TGCGCCAGCAGCCAAGGCCACTCGAACGAGCAGTACTTC. This sequence encodes CASSQGHSNEQYF.

The chain carries TRBV5-1 and TRBJ2-1; no clear D gene. The germline V gene encodes CDR1 SGHRS and CDR2 YFSETQ. The CDR3 covers 15 residues. Trimming took off 6 bases at V and 2 bases at J, with 15 bases between the two ends. The CDR3 region has the DNA TGCGCCAGCAAGACTGGCCTAGGTGCCTACAATGAGCAGTTCTTC. It yields the protein CASKTGLGAYNEQFF.

Written as DNA, the CDR3 is TGTGCCTGGAGTGCCTTCAGGGGGAGCAATGAGCAGTTCTTC. This gives the protein CAWSAFRGSNEQFF. The V gene is TRBV30, the J gene TRBJ2-1; the match to TRBD1 covers 7 bases. The CDR3 covers 14 residues. The junction had 6 bases not matched to a gene; V was cut back by 1 base and J by 6 bases. The germline CDR1 and CDR2 sequences are GTSNPN and SVGIG (reference sequence).

The chain links TRBV2 to TRBJ1-2, with D perhaps matching TRBD1 (6 bases). Germline V gives CDR1 SNHLY, CDR2 FYNNEI. V lost 0 bases, J lost 1 base, and 18 bases lay in between. CDR3 length equals 18 residues. This chain's CDR3 is CASSEAAGAKLVNYGYTF. The CDR3 DNA sequence: TGTGCCAGCAGTGAAGCGGCGGGGGCTAAGTTAGTTAACTATGGCTACACCTTC.

This clone was observed a single time. The chain recombines TRBV10-3 with TRBJ1-4; 8 positions agree with TRBD1. The V gene's germline CDR1 is ENHRY and CDR2 SYGVKD. CDR3 length: 19 residues. Trimming cost V 3 bases and J 0 bases; bases outside gene matches: 12. The CDR3: CAISDQPGQAISTNEKLFF. DNA of the CDR3: TGTGCCATCAGTGATCAACCGGGACAGGCAATTTCAACTAATGAAAAACTGTTTTTT.

This chain uses TRBV27 with TRBJ1-3; D is unclear. Trimming left V 0 bases short and J 7 bases short, with 10 bases between. The CDR3 is 14 amino acids. Germline V gene sequence: CDR1 MNHEY, CDR2 SMNVEV (reference sequence). CDR3 amino acids: CASSLSGPGNTIYF. The DNA for the CDR3 is TGTGCCAGCAGTTTATCAGGGCCGGGGAACACCATATATTTT.

The chain carries TRBV19 and TRBJ2-2; the D gene is possibly TRBD2 (6 bases). The CDR3 length is 15 residues. Deletions cut 3 bases from V and 3 bases from J, with 11 bases between. Germline assignment: CDR1 LNHDA and CDR2 SQIVND (reference sequence). Here the CDR3 DNA reads TGTGCCAGTAGTATTGGAGGGGTCGACACCGGGGAGCTGTTTTTT. Residues: CASSIGGVDTGELFF. The full variable domain, in which reference TRBV19 and TRBJ2-2 provide the parts outside the CDR3, is DGGITQSPKYLFRKEGQNVTLSCEQNLNHDAMYWYRQDPGQGLRLIYYSQIVNDFQKGDIAEGYSVSREKKESFPLTVTSAQKNPTAFYLCASSIGGVDTGELFFGEGSRLTVL.

This sequence joins TRBV30 and TRBJ1-2, with D perhaps TRBD1 (5 bases). The CDR3 contains 14 residues. The germline V gene encodes CDR1 GTSNPN and CDR2 SVGIG (reference sequence). Trimming removed 2 bases from V and 7 bases from J, with 17 bases in between. Here the CDR3 DNA reads TGTGCCTGGAGTAGGGGCAACCCAGACTTTGGCTACACCTTC. Its protein is CAWSRGNPDFGYTF.

The chain has TRBV28 and TRBJ2-1, with TRBD2 matching over 7 bases. J was trimmed by 4 bases and V by 7 bases; bases with no gene match: 4. This CDR3 is 13 amino acids long. Per the germline V gene, CDR1 is MDHEN and CDR2 is SYDVKM. The CDR3 nucleotides read TGTGCCAGCATAGCGGGCCCTTACAATGAGCAGTTCTTC. This sequence encodes CASIAGPYNEQFF.

The chain has TRBV7-8 and TRBJ1-2, with a weak D call TRBD1 (6 bases). The length of the CDR3 is 14 residues. The germline V gene has CDR1 SGHVS and CDR2 FQNEAQ. The V and J ends lost 0 bases and 4 bases respectively, with 9 bases between them. The CDR3 DNA reads TGTGCCAGCAGCTTAGCTGGCAGGGGCTATGGCTACACCTTC. Amino acids: CASSLAGRGYGYTF.

The chain carries TRBV2 and TRBJ1-1; D is possibly TRBD1 (6 bases). Germline V gene lookup returns CDR1 SNHLY and CDR2 FYNNEI. V gave up 6 bases and J gave up 2 bases, with 22 bases separating them. This CDR3 is 17 amino acids long. CDR3 bases: TGTGCCAGCAGCCAAGGGGGGGATAAGATCACTAACACTGAAGCTTTCTTT. It specifies CASSQGGDKITNTEAFF.

The chain links TRBV29-1 to TRBJ2-1; 11 nucleotides agree with TRBD2. The CDR3 consists of 16 residues. Germline CDR1 SQVTM, CDR2 ANQGSEA. V shed 7 bases and J 7 bases; nucleotides not matched to a gene: 15. CDR3 DNA: TGCAGCGCCCTTAGGGGAGTGGGACTAGCGGCGAATGAGCAGTTCTTC. Encoded protein: CSALRGVGLAANEQFF.

The chain has TRBV5-6 and TRBJ1-1; 11 positions agree with TRBD1. V shed 7 bases, J shed 4 bases, and the junction held 9 bases outside the gene matches. CDR3 length: 15 amino acids. CDR1 and CDR2 from the germline V gene are SGHDT and YYEEEE. CDR3: CASFLSGTGGTEAFF. The CDR3 region has the DNA TGTGCCAGCTTCCTCTCCGGGACAGGGGGCACTGAAGCTTTCTTT.

The chain is built from TRBV5-6 and TRBJ1-1, with D uncertain. The CDR3 runs 14 residues. Per the germline V gene, CDR1 is SGHDT and CDR2 is YYEEEE. V dropped 5 bases and J dropped 10 bases, with 21 bases sitting between them. Written as DNA, the CDR3 is TGTGCCAGCAGTAAAGACTTTGAATTTAGTGGAGCTTTCTTT. The encoded protein is CASSKDFEFSGAFF.

The V gene is TRBV6-5, the J gene TRBJ1-1; D is uncertain. The CDR3 consists of 14 residues. Trimming took 2 bases from V and 4 from J, leaving 11 bases between them. CDR1 and CDR2 from the germline V gene are MNHEY and SVGAGI. CDR3 sequence reads: CASSYGRVGTEAFF. DNA for the CDR3: TGTGCCAGCAGTTACGGGAGGGTGGGCACTGAAGCTTTCTTT.

This clone has a single count. The chain links TRBV19 to TRBJ1-1, with 8 bases lining up with TRBD1. The CDR3 runs 14 residues. CDR1 and CDR2 from the germline V gene are LNHDA and SQIVND (reference sequence). V was clipped by 6 bases and J by 6 bases; unmatched bases: 9. The CDR3: CASREQGVSAEAFF. CDR3 in DNA: TGTGCCAGTAGAGAACAGGGGGTGTCGGCTGAAGCTTTCTTT.